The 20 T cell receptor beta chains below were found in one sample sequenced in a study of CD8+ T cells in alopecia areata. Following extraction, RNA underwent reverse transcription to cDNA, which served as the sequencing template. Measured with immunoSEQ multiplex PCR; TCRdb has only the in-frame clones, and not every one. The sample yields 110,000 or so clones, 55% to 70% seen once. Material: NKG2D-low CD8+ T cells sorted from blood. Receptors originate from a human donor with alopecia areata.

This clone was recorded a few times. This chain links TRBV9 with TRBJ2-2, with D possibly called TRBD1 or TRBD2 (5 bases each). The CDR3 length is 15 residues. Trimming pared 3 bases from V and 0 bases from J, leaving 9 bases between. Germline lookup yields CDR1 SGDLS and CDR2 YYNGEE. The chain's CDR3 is CASSGWGPNTGELFF. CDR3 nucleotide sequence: TGTGCCAGCAGCGGGTGGGGACCGAACACCGGGGAGCTGTTTTTT.

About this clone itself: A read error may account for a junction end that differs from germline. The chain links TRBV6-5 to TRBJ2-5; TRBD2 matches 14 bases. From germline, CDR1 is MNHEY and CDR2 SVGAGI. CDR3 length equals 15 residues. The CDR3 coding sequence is TGTGCCAGCAGCGGACTAGCGGGGGGCCAAGAGGCCCAGTACTTC. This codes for CASSGLAGGQEAQYF.

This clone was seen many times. DNA for the CDR3: TGTGCCAGCAGTCGAAGCCCTACTGAAGCTTTCTTT. Its translation: CASSRSPTEAFF. The chain uses TRBV6-6 and TRBJ1-1; D is unresolved. CDR1 and CDR2 (germline): MNHNY, SVGAGI (reference sequence). V gave up 5 bases and J gave up 5 bases, with 9 bases separating them. The CDR3 contains 12 residues.

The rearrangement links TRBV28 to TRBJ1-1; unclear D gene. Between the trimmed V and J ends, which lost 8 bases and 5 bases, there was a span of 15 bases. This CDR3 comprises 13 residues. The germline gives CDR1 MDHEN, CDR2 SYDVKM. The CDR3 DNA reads TGTGCCAGCCGGCAGAGTCTTTGGACTGAAGCTTTCTTT. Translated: CASRQSLWTEAFF.

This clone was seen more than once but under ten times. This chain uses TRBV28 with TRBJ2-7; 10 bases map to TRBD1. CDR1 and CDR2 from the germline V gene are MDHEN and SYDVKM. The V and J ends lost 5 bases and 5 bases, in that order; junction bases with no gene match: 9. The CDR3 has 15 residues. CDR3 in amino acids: CASSPPGDRGHEQYF. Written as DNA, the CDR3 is TGTGCCAGCAGTCCCCCTGGGGACAGGGGCCACGAGCAGTACTTC.

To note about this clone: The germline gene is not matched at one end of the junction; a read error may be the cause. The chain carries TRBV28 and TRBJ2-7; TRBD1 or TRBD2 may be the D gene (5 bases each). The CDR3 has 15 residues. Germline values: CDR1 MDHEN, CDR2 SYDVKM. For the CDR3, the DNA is TGTGCCAGCATTTTAAGACGGGGCGACTCCTACGAGCAGTACTTC. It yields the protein CASILRRGDSYEQYF.

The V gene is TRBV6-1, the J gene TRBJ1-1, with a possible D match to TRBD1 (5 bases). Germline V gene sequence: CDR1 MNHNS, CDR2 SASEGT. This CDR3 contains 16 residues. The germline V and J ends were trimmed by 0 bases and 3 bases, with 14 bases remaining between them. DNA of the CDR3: TGTGCCAGCAGTGAAGCAGCGGGGGGGTTTGACACTGAAGCTTTCTTT. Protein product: CASSEAAGGFDTEAFF.

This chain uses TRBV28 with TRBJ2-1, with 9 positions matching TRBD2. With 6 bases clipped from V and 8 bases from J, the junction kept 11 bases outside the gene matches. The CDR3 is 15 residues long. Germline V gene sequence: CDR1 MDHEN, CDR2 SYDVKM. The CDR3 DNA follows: TGTGCCAGCAGCCCGACTGGCGGGAGGGTGTATGAGCAGTTCTTC. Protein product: CASSPTGGRVYEQFF.

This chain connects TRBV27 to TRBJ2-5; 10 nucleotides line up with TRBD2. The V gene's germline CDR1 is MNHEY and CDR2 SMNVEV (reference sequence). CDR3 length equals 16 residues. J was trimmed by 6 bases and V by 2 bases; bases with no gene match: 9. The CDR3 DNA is TGTGCCAGCAGTTTAAGTCTAGCGGGAGTTCCAAAGACCCAGTACTTC. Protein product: CASSLSLAGVPKTQYF.

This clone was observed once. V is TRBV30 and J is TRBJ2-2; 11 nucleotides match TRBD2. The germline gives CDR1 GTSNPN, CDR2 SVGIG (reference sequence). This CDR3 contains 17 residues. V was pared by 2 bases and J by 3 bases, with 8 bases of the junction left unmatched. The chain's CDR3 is CAWSLSRTSGHTGELFF. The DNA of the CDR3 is TGTGCCTGGAGTTTGTCGCGGACTAGCGGGCACACCGGGGAGCTGTTTTTT.

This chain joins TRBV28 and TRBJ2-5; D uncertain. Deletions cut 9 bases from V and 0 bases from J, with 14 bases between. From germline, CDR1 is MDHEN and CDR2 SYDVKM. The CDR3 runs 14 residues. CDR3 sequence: CASLSRLYQETQYF. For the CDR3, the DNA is TGTGCCAGTCTTTCCAGACTGTACCAAGAGACCCAGTACTTC.

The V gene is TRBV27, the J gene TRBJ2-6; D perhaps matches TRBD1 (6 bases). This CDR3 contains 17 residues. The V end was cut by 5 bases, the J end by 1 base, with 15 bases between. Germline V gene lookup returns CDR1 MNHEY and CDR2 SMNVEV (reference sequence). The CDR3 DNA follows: TGTGCCAGCAGTCAACTACGGACAGCGTCTGGGGCCAACGTCCTGACTTTC. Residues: CASSQLRTASGANVLTF.

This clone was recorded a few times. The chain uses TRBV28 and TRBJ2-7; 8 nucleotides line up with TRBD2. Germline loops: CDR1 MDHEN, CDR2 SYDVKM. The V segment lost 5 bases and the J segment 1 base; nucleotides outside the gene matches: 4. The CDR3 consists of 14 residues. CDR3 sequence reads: CASSQLAGSYEQYF. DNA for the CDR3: TGTGCCAGCAGTCAATTAGCGGGATCCTACGAGCAGTACTTC.

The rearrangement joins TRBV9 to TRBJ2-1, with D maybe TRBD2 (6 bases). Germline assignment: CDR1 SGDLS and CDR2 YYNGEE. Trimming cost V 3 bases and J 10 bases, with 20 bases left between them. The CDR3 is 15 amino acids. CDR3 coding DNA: TGTGCCAGCAGCGCCTATTGGGGCAGGGCGGGGGAGCAGTTCTTC. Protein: CASSAYWGRAGEQFF.

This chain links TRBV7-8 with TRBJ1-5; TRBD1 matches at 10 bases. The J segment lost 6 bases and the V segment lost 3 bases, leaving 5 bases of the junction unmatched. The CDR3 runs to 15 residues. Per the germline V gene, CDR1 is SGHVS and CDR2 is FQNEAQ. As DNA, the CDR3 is TGTGCCAGCAGCTTGACAGGGGGCCTGGGTCAGCCCCAGCATTTT. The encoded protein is CASSLTGGLGQPQHF. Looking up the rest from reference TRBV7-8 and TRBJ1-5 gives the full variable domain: GAGVSQSPRYKVAKRGQDVALRCDPISGHVSLFWYQQALGQGPEFLTYFQNEAQLDKSGLPSDRFFAERPEGSVSTLKIQRTQQEDSAVYLCASSLTGGLGQPQHFGDGTRLSIL.

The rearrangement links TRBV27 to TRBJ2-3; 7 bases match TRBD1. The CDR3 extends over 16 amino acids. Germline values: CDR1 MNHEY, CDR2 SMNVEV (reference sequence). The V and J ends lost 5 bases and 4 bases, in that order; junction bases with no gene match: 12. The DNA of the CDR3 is TGTGCCAGCAGTCCCCCTAGCTTAGGGGGCCCAGATACGCAGTATTTT. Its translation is CASSPPSLGGPDTQYF.

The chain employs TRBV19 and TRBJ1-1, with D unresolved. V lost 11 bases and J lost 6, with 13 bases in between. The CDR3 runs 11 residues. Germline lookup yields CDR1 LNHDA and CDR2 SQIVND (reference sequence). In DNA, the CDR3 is TGTGCCGTCCGACTAGGAGCTGAAGCTTTCTTT. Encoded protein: CAVRLGAEAFF. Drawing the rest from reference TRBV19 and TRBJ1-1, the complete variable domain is DGGITQSPKYLFRKEGQNVTLSCEQNLNHDAMYWYRQDPGQGLRLIYYSQIVNDFQKGDIAEGYSVSREKKESFPLTVTSAQKNPTAFYLCAVRLGAEAFFGQGTRLTVV.

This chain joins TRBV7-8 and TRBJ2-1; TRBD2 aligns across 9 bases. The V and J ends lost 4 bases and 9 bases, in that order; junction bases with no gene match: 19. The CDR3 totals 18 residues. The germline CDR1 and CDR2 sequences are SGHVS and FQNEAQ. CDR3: CASSSRTGLGTSYTEQFF. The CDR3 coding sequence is TGTGCCAGCAGCTCTAGGACAGGTCTAGGGACTAGCTATACTGAGCAGTTCTTC.

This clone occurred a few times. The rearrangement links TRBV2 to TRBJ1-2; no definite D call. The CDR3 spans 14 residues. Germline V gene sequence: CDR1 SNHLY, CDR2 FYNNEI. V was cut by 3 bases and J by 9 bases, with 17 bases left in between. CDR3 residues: CASSDIMGRRSYTF. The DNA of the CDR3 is TGTGCCAGCAGTGATATTATGGGAAGGCGAAGCTACACCTTC.

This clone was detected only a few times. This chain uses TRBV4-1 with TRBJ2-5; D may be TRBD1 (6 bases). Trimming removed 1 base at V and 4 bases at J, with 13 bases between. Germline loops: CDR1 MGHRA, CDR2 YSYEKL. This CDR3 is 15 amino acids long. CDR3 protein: CASSQAGLGAETQYF. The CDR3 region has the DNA TGCGCCAGCAGCCAAGCGGGGTTGGGGGCAGAGACCCAGTACTTC.